The clone carrying this TCR beta chain was picked up many times. Unsorted libraries were prepared from 2 million PBMCs that had been stored at -80 C. The data derive from a study of neurological immune-mediated disorders. Per sequencing run, 15-18 subjects together gave over 190 million TCR-beta sequences. MiXCR, applied by TCRdb to the 5' RACE reads, yields one record per CDR3 protein. In the table there are about 30,000 distinct CDR3 sequences, 15% of which are singletons. This clonotype was sampled from a man aged 65-85 years in good health. The sequenced material came from PBMCs.

This CDR3 reads CASSDTVLNYGYTF. The CDR3 nucleotides read TGTGCCAGCAGTGATACGGTACTCAACTATGGCTACACCTTC. The chain carries TRBV25-1 and TRBJ1-2, with D unclear. Trimming left V 3 bases short and J 2 bases short, with 10 bases between. This CDR3 spans 14 amino acids. The germline V gene has CDR1 MGHDK and CDR2 SYGVNS.